The sequence of this T cell receptor beta chain was determined in a study of T cell repertoires in cytomegalovirus infection. MiXCR, run by TCRdb on the reads, gives a single entry per CDR3 protein. The sample consists of roughly 150,000 distinct CDR3 sequences, more than 15% of them appearing once. The sample holds a few counts of this clonotype. V shed 9 bases, J shed 8 bases, and the junction held 11 bases outside the gene matches. Germline CDR1 MDHEN, CDR2 SYDVKM. This CDR3 region has 14 residues. The sequenced sample consisted of CD8+ T cells from PBMCs. The sequence was obtained from a human donor in good health (CMV status not recorded). Some clones in this sample may be carry-over from other donors' samples. The V and J genes are TRBV28 and TRBJ1-4, with 8 bases identical to TRBD1. The DNA of the CDR3 is TGTGCCAGTACCGGACAGGGCGTAGGAGAAAAACTGTTTTTT. This sequence encodes CASTGQGVGEKLFF.